This note documents a single T cell receptor beta chain sequence. Its target is unknown. The primer mix had 60 Vbeta and 13 Jbeta primers. How the authors handled the data: Later analysis identified 80 million to 85 million unique TCR beta chains, 9 million to 13 million shared. The data were produced by immunoSEQ multiplex PCR, yet TCRdb's version contains in-frame clones alone and is incomplete. Clone size and V and J calls were adopted from that table, with D and trimming inferred from the DNA. The sample consists of 130,000 or so clones, around 74% of them appearing once. The data belong to a study of cytomegalovirus exposure and HLA in healthy donors. Study results and caveats: Association of 16,951 TCR beta sequences with HLA alleles was found at 0.05 false discovery rate in a later analysis. Sequencing likely produced, as an artifact, a cluster of highly shared sequence variants.

Germline lookup yields CDR1 SQVTM and CDR2 ANQGSEA. The CDR3 has 15 residues. Unmatched junction bases numbered 3, after V lost 2 bases and J lost 0 bases. Sequenced: PBMCs. This sequence joins TRBV29-1 and TRBJ2-2, with 7 bases identical to TRBD2. The sequence derives from a male donor in good health and CMV-seronegative. The CDR3 bases are TGCAGCGTTGAACAGGCGGGGGCGAACACCGGGGAGCTGTTTTTT. Its protein product is CSVEQAGANTGELFF.